This TCR beta chain is drawn from a study of early T cells in non-severe SARS-CoV-2 infection. Study overall: Sequenced material consisted of bulk RNA (from unsorted whole blood), and chains were unpaired.

TCRdb called the 5' RACE reads again in MiXCR, with one record for every CDR3 protein. The table has around 70,000 distinct CDR3 sequences, approximately 9.1% seen once. The receptor comes from an adult who was a healthcare worker with PCR-confirmed SARS-CoV-2 infection or an uninfected control (not recorded which). The sequencing input was whole blood.

CDR3 amino acids: CASSLGPEQETQYF. CDR3 sequence (DNA): TGTGCCAGCAGCTTGGGCCCGGAGCAAGAGACCCAGTACTTC. This chain links TRBV5-5 with TRBJ2-5; D gene ambiguous. This CDR3 is built from 14 residues. Trimming left V 0 bases short and J 2 bases short, with 8 bases between. The germline gives CDR1 SGHKS, CDR2 YYEKEE (reference sequence).